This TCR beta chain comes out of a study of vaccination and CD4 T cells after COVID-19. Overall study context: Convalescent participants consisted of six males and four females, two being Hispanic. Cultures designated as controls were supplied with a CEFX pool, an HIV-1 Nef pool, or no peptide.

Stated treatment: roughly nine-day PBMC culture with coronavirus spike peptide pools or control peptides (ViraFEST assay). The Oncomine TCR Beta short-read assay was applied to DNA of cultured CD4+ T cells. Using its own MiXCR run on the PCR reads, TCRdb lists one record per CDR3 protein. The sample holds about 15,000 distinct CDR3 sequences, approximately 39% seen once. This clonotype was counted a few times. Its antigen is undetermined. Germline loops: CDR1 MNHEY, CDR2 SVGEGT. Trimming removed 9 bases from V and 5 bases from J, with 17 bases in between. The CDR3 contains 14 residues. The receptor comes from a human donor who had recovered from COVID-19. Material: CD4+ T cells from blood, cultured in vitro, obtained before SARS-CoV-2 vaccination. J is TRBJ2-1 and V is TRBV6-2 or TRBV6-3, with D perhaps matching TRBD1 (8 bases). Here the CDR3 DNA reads TGTGCCAGTGGTACAGGGGGGGGACACAATGAGCAGTTCTTC. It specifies CASGTGGGHNEQFF.